This T cell receptor beta chain was sequenced in a study of cytomegalovirus exposure and HLA in healthy donors. Background on the study: The 110 million or so unique TCR beta sequences, from approximately 170 million T cells, were found by an earlier analysis. Findings and caveats of the study: An analysis that came later showed most CMV-associated TCR beta chains appearing HLA-restricted.

Primers included in the PCR were 60 Vbeta and 13 Jbeta primers. Sequencing was performed with immunoSEQ multiplex PCR; in TCRdb, only in-frame clones are kept and a portion is missing. The table lists about 78,000 clones, less than 85% of them singletons, with 1.1% in the top ten. V lost 0 bases and J lost 7, with 13 bases in between. CDR3 size: 15 residues. In germline, CDR1 is LGHNA, CDR2 YSLEER. On this clone itself: Its specificity is not known.

J is TRBJ1-5 and V is TRBV4-3; tentatively, D is TRBD1 (5 bases). Sequenced material: PBMCs. This TCR was sampled from a male donor in good health and CMV-seronegative. The CDR3: CASSQDHGGLQPQHF. The CDR3 DNA follows: TGCGCCAGCAGCCAAGACCATGGGGGGTTGCAGCCCCAGCATTTT.